This TCR beta chain appears in the sequencing data of a study of T cells in Graves' hyperthyroidism and ophthalmopathy (dated by TCRdb to the late 2010s). At the level of the whole study: Peripheral blood was sampled at the time of initial diagnosis, prior to any treatment. The study also compared thyroid tissue and blood T-cell repertoires from 5 to 7 Graves' hyperthyroidism patients. An independent validation cohort of 18 to 20 hyperthyroidism patients and 17 patients who later progressed to ophthalmopathy tested prospective prediction of ophthalmopathy. TCR Vbeta CDR3 sequencing of 140 or so peripheral blood samples (approximately 44 ophthalmopathy, roughly 72 hyperthyroidism and approximately 17 progressor patients) is reported in the paper. For training and testing, the 100 or so patients in the discovery cohort were randomly divided in a 7:3 ratio. After blood sampling, hyperthyroidism patients were treated with methimazole at a starting dose of 30 mg daily, and ophthalmopathy patients were treated with high-dose intravenous methylprednisolone. TCR V-J signatures able to tell the groups apart were searched for in a discovery cohort of 95 or so patients, of whom around 42 had Graves' ophthalmopathy and around 57 had stable Graves' hyperthyroidism.

Graves' hyperthyroidism was defined as stable when no progression to ophthalmopathy occurred over 18 months of follow-up. Hyperthyroidism patients were newly diagnosed, had a disease duration of under 2 months, and were aged 18 to 65 years. The study excluded patients with uncontrolled infections, other autoimmune diseases, pregnancy or lactation. Diagnoses were established on the basis of clinical symptoms, serum thyroxine and TRAb, thyroid ultrasound, and orbital computed tomography. PBMCs were separated from roughly 10 ml of fresh peripheral blood using Ficoll-Paque density gradient centrifugation. Total RNA was extracted with Trizol reagent, and quality was checked on an Agilent 2100 Bioanalyzer. As for this clonotype: Its antigen specificity is not known. No much larger clone exists at a distance of one base, and base qualities are not known.

Spanning cysteine to phenylalanine, the CDR3 consists of 17 amino acids. Only the CDR3 part of the read is kept: 51 bases, read in frame from the first base. At the junction V is shortened by 3 bases and J by 5 bases; bases outside the gene matches: 15. From the germline V gene, CDR1 is ENHRY and CDR2 is SYGVKD. TCR beta CDR3 regions were amplified from RNA transcripts. A first-round RT-PCR of the TCR CDR3 used the HTBI primer set with the Qiagen OneStep RT-PCR kit. The libraries were constructed in a second round of multiplex PCR and then size-selected and purified. Paired-end sequencing of the libraries was performed with 100 bp reads on an Illumina HiSeq2000. The paper's processing steps were these. Raw data were processed with SOAPnuke, discarding reads with adapters, uncalled bases, mean Phred below 15, or no exact constant-primer or identifier match. High-quality paired reads were merged with COPE v1.2.5, and unique nucleotide sequences were defined as clonotypes. Clonotypes were aligned to IMGT TRBV, TRBD and TRBJ reference segments using MiTCR v1.1. The analysis included only V-J combinations with a frequency above 0.0001, which together covered about 99% of the repertoires. The TCS score was defined as the ratio of F50 (clonal expansion) to E x V (chaos), calculated using BLOSUM62-based TCRdist between CDR3 peptides within each V-J. Welch's t-statistics and random forest reduced several hundred V-J features to roughly 13, which were used in a naive Bayes classifier (R e1071). TCRdb applied fastp at Q25 and MiXCR to the public reads, then kept only in-frame beta chains. Every entry covers one CDR3 protein and lists the most common genes and DNA from its rows. None of the V and J calls come from the authors' own analysis; TCRdb made them. This sample comprises some 760,000 distinct CDR3 sequences, 13% to 15% of them detected only once. The top ten hold roughly 10% of the sample.

Overall results and qualifications from the work: Sample size was not statistically predetermined, and blinding of investigators to group allocation was not performed. In validation, the model predicted progression to ophthalmopathy with just under 71% sensitivity and 72.22% specificity, a median of around 6.6 months before onset. In cross-validation, a model built on a 13 V-J signature told ophthalmopathy apart from stable hyperthyroidism with approximately 91% sensitivity and 81% to 82% specificity, and in testing the same model reached 80%/75%. Blood samples also contained most of the expanded thyroid clonotypes (frequency above 0.001), which suggests that blood repertoires may reflect thyroid immune responses.

Sequenced material: blood. The rearrangement combines TRBV10-3 with TRBJ2-5, with 7 middle bases fitting TRBD1. The sequence was obtained from a woman aged 18-35 years with Graves' hyperthyroidism. Here the CDR3 is given as CAISEFGTATSWETQYF. The base sequence is TGTGCCATCAGTGAATTTGGGACAGCGACCTCGTGGGAGACCCAGTACTTC.